The subject of this entry is one TCR beta chain. This sample was taken from a study of cytomegalovirus exposure and HLA in healthy donors. V shed 6 bases and J 6 bases; nucleotides not matched to a gene: 5. The CDR3 length is 14 residues. Looked up from germline, CDR1 is MNHEY and CDR2 is SVGAGI. PCR involved 60 Vbeta and 13 Jbeta primers. Original analysis: An analysis that came later counted some 80 million unique TCR beta chains, approximately 9.9 million shared. Repertoires were generated with immunoSEQ multiplex PCR, while TCRdb's copy carries only in-frame clones and drops some. That table furnishes V, J and clone size, whereas the DNA furnished D and trimming. The data hold 150,000 to 200,000 clones, with roughly 65% observed a single time.

The sequenced sample consisted of PBMCs. The chain has TRBV6-5 and TRBJ2-1; 10 positions match TRBD2. The TCR originated in a man younger than 30 in good health and CMV-seropositive. CDR3 DNA sequence: TGTGCCAGCAGGACAGCGGGGGGGCTCAATGAGCAGTTCTTC. Encoded protein: CASRTAGGLNEQFF.